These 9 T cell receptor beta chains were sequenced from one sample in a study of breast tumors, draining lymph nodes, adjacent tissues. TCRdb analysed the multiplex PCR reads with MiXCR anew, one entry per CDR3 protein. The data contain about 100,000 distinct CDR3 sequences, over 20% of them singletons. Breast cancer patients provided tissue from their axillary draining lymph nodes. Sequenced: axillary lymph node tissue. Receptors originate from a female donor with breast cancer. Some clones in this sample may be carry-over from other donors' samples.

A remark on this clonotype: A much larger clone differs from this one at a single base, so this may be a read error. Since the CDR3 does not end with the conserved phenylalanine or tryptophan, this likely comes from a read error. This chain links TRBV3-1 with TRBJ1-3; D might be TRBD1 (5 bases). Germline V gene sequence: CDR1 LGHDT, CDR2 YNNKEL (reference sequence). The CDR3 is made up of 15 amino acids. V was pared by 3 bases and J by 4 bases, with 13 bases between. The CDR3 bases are TGTGCCAGCAGCCAGGATTGGACATCGGGAAACACCATATATCTT. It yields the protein CASSQDWTSGNTIYL.

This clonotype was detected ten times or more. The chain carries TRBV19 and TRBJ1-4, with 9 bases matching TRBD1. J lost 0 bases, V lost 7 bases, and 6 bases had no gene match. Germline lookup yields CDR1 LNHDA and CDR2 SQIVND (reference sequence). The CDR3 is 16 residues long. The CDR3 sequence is CASNHRGPSTNEKLFF. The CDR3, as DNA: TGTGCCAGTAATCACAGGGGGCCCTCAACTAATGAAAAACTGTTTTTT.

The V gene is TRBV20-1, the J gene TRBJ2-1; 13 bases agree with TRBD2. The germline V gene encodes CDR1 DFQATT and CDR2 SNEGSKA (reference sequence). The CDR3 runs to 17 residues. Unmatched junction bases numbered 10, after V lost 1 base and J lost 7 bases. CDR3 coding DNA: TGCAGTGCTAGAGCCCCGACTAGCGGGGGGCCTCTGAATGAGCAGTTCTTC. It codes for CSARAPTSGGPLNEQFF.

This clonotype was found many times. The CDR3 loop is CASSLDPGKYNEQFF. The CDR3 DNA follows: TGCGCCAGCAGCTTGGATCCAGGGAAGTACAATGAGCAGTTCTTC. This chain links TRBV5-1 with TRBJ2-1, with D perhaps TRBD1 (5 bases). Germline CDR1 is SGHRS and CDR2 is YFSETQ. CDR3 length: 15 residues. With 0 bases removed from V and 4 bases from J, the gap between germline ends came to 11 bases.

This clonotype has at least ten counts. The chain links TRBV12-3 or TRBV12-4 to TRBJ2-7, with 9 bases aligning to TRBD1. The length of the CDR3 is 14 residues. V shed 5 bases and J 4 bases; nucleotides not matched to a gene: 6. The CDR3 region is CASSEQGAGYEQYF. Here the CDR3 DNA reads TGTGCCAGCAGTGAACAGGGGGCGGGATACGAGCAGTACTTC.

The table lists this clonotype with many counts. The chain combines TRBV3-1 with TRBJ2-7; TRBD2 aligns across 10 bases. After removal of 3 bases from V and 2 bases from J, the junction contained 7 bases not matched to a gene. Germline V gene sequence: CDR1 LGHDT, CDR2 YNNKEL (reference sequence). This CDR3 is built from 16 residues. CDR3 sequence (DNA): TGTGCCAGCAGCCACCCCGGGACTAGCGAAACCTACGAGCAGTACTTC. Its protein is CASSHPGTSETYEQYF.

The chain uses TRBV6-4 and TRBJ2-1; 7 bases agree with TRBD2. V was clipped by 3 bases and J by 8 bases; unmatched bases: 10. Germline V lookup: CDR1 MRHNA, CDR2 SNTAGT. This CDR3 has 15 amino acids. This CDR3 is CASSDTGGSVDEQFF. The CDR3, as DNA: TGTGCCAGCAGTGATACTGGCGGGAGTGTTGATGAGCAGTTCTTC.

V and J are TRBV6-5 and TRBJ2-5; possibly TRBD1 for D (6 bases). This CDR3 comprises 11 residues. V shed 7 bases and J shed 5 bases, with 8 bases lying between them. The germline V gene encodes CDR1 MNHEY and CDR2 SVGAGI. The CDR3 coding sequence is TGTGCCAGCACCCAGGGGGAGACCCAGTACTTC. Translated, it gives CASTQGETQYF.

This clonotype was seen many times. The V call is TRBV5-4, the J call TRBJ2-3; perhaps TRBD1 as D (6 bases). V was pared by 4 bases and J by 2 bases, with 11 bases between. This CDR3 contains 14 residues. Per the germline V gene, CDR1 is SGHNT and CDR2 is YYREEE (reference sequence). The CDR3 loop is CASSQDRYTDTQYF. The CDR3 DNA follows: TGTGCCAGCAGCCAGGACAGATACACAGATACGCAGTATTTT.